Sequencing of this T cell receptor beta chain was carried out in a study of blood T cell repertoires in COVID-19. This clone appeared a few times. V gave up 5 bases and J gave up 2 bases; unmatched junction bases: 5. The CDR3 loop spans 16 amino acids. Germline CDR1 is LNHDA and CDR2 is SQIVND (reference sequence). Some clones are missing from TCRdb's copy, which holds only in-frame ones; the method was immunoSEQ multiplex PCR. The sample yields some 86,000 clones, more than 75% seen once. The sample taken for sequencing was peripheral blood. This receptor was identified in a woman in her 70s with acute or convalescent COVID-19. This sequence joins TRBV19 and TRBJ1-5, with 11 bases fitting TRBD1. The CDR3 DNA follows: TGTGCCAGTAGTCCCGGGACAGGGGGAGGCAATCAGCCCCAGCATTTT. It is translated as CASSPGTGGGNQPQHF.